The 8 T cell receptor beta chains below all came from one sample that was sequenced in a study of CD8+ T cells in alopecia areata. Reverse transcribed after extraction, RNA yielded cDNA as the sequencing template. Clones were sequenced by immunoSEQ multiplex PCR, and TCRdb holds only the in-frame ones, with some missing. Altogether under 35,000 clones are present, about 83% being singletons, with the ten largest covering roughly a fifth. Sequenced sample: NKG2D-low CD8+ T cells sorted from blood. These receptors all come from a human donor with alopecia areata.

DNA for the CDR3: TGTGCCAGCAGTTACATGGGGACCCCCTACGAGCAGTACTTC. The encoded protein is CASSYMGTPYEQYF. The chain carries TRBV6-5 and TRBJ2-7; the D call may be TRBD1 or TRBD2 (5 bases each). Germline CDR1 reads MNHEY; CDR2 reads SVGAGI. The CDR3 extends over 14 amino acids. V lost 2 bases, J lost 2 bases, and 10 bases lay in between.

This clone was detected only once. The V call is TRBV5-4, the J call TRBJ2-3, with 9 bases fitting TRBD2. Per the germline V gene, CDR1 is SGHNT and CDR2 is YYREEE (reference sequence). This CDR3 contains 15 residues. Unmatched junction bases numbered 7, after V lost 4 bases and J lost 4 bases. The CDR3 region has the DNA TGTGCCAGCAGCCTCCGTAGCGGGAGTTCAGATACGCAGTATTTT. Protein sequence: CASSLRSGSSDTQYF.

V is TRBV7-8 and J is TRBJ2-3; 14 positions match TRBD2. Germline CDR1 and CDR2: SGHVS and FQNEAQ. CDR3 length: 16 residues. With 4 bases clipped from V and 5 bases from J, the junction kept 5 bases outside the gene matches. This CDR3 reads CASSYRTSGGIDTQYF. CDR3 bases: TGTGCCAGCAGCTATCGGACTAGCGGGGGGATAGATACGCAGTATTTT.

This clone was seen just once. The chain recombines TRBV5-6 with TRBJ2-5; a weak D match, TRBD1 (5 bases). This CDR3 is 15 amino acids long. Germline V CDR1 and CDR2: SGHDT, YYEEEE. V gave up 2 bases and J gave up 4 bases, with 15 bases separating them. The CDR3 spells CASSLVAGWSETQYF. DNA of the CDR3: TGTGCCAGCAGCTTAGTGGCAGGGTGGTCAGAGACCCAGTACTTC.

The V call is TRBV2, the J call TRBJ2-7, with TRBD1 matching 7 bases. This CDR3 region has 14 residues. Germline CDR1 SNHLY, CDR2 FYNNEI. With 5 bases clipped from V and 4 bases from J, the junction kept 8 bases outside the gene matches. The CDR3 DNA is TGTGCCAGCAGTACCGGACAGGAAGCGTACGAGCAGTACTTC. Its protein is CASSTGQEAYEQYF.

This clone was detected once. The chain carries TRBV5-1 and TRBJ2-2; D is perhaps TRBD1 or TRBD2 (5 bases each). The CDR3 extends over 15 amino acids. CDR1 is SGHRS and CDR2 is YFSETQ in the germline V gene. Trimming left V 6 bases short and J 6 bases short, with 18 bases between. Written as DNA, the CDR3 is TGCGCCAGCACCTCCGGGACCTTCAACCCCGGGGAGCTGTTTTTT. The encoded protein is CASTSGTFNPGELFF.

This clone was recorded a few times. The chain has TRBV19 and TRBJ2-1; TRBD2 matches 9 bases. The junction had 5 bases not matched to a gene; V was cut back by 8 bases and J by 6 bases. Germline V gene data show CDR1 as LNHDA and CDR2 as SQIVND (reference sequence). This CDR3 has 13 amino acids. Here the CDR3 reads CASAGGPLNEQFF. The CDR3 nucleotides read TGTGCCAGTGCGGGGGGGCCGCTCAATGAGCAGTTCTTC.

V usage is TRBV30 and J usage is TRBJ2-7, with D perhaps matching TRBD2 (6 bases). Trimming removed 3 bases at V and 0 bases at J, with 18 bases between. The CDR3 totals 16 residues. CDR1 and CDR2 (germline): GTSNPN, SVGIG (reference sequence). The CDR3 coding sequence is TGTGCCTGGAGGGGAAACTGGCTAGCGAGCTCCTACGAGCAGTACTTC. Amino acid sequence: CAWRGNWLASSYEQYF.